This TCR beta chain was recovered during a study of T cell responses to AZD1222 COVID-19 vaccine. There are 15 residues in the CDR3. Germline V gene sequence: CDR1 MNHEY, CDR2 SMNVEV (reference sequence). Deletions cut 0 bases from V and 4 bases from J, with 12 bases between. Findings and caveats of the study: Spike-wide vaccine-associated CD4 TCRs dominated at 160-218 and 743-854.

Regarding this clone: What it recognizes is unknown.

Some clones are missing from TCRdb's copy, which holds only in-frame ones; the method was immunoSEQ multiplex PCR. Among 100,000 to 150,000 clones listed, approximately 85% were seen once. This sample comprised peripheral blood, obtained on day 0 of AZD1222 vaccination. The receptor was derived from an adult in good health. This rearrangement joins TRBV27 to TRBJ2-5; possibly TRBD1 for D (5 bases). DNA of the CDR3: TGTGCCAGCAGTTTATCTGGCGACAGAGGAGAGACCCAGTACTTC. As protein: CASSLSGDRGETQYF.